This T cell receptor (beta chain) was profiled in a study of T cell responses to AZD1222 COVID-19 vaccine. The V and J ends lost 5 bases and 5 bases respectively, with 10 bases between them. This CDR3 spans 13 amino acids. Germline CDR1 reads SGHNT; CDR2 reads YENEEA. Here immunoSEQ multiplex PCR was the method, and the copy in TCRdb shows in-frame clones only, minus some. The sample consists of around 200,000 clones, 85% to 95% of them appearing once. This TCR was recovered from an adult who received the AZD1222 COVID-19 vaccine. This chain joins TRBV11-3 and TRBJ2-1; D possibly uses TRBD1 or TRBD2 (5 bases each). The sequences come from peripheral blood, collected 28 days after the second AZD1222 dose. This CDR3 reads CASSTGRNNEQFF. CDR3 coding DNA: TGTGCCAGCAGCACGGGACGGAACAATGAGCAGTTCTTC. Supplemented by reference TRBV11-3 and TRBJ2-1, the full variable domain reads EAGVVQSPRYKIIEKKQPVAFWCNPISGHNTLYWYLQNLGQGPELLIRYENEEAVDDSQLPKDRFSAERLKGVDSTLKIQPAELGDSAVYLCASSTGRNNEQFFGPGTRLTVL.